This TCR beta chain was sequenced during a study of OX40 agonist ivuxolimab in advanced cancers. The study in broad terms: Ivuxolimab was an agonistic, fully human IgG2 monoclonal antibody directed against OX40 (CD134), a costimulatory receptor. Intravenous ivuxolimab was administered to patients every 2 weeks at six dose levels: 0.01, 0.1, 0.3, 1.5, 3 and 10 mg/kg. Of the roughly 51 dose-escalation patients, hepatocellular carcinoma was present in roughly 19, melanoma in approximately 15, renal cell carcinoma in 9 and head and neck cancer in 9. The dose-escalation cohort was almost 85% male with a mean age of about 65 years, ranging from 23 to 79. Patients were allowed to have had prior anti-PD-1, anti-PD-L1 or anti-CTLA-4 therapy, and approximately 40% of the dose-escalation patients had been treated with checkpoint inhibitors. Partial responses occurred in three dose-escalation patients: two with cutaneous melanoma and one with hepatocellular carcinoma. Peripheral TCRbeta sequencing was intended to test whether TCR sequence diversity was altered and clonal T-cell expansion was caused by ivuxolimab. The paper covers the monotherapy dose-escalation part of the phase I ivuxolimab trial, which included N ≈ 50 patients. Summary of the overall study and its limitations: Low levels of normalized T-cell clonal expansion were also shown by some nonresponding patients. On average, CD8+ T cells showed more expanded clones than CD4+ T cells after ivuxolimab. In partial responders in the 0.1-3.0 mg/kg groups, normalized peripheral clonal expansion was found to be among the lowest, especially among CD8+ T cells. Antigen specificity was not determined for the clonally expanded peripheral T cells. At doses of 0.1 to 3.0 mg/kg, clonal expansion of both CD4+ and CD8+ T cells in blood was seen between baseline and week 6.

Genomic DNA was extracted from sorted cells for sequencing of the TCRbeta CDR3 region. TCRbeta CDR3 regions were sequenced using the immunoSEQ Assay. TCRdb stores this immuneACCESS table with in-frame sequences only. Part of the clones is absent; in the studies checked, under half of the shortfall reflects unresolved V genes, and no reason is known for the rest. This sample gives about 120,000 clones in total; around 93% of them show up just once. Of the sample, about 0.14% falls within the top ten clones. The trial excluded patients who had a history of autoimmune disease or were on systemic immunosuppression. Peripheral blood for TCR sequencing was collected from all dose cohorts at baseline, on cycle 4 day 1, and on cycle 7 day 1. Samples came from an open-label, multicenter, first-in-human phase I dose-escalation trial of ivuxolimab. The trial enrolled adults with locally advanced or metastatic head and neck squamous cell, hepatocellular, melanoma or renal cell carcinoma. Before TCR sequencing, CD4+ T cells and CD8+ T cells were sorted from peripheral blood as separate populations.

Worth noting for this clone: Its antigen specificity is not known. No per-base quality is available; no much larger clone lies one base away.

The CDR3 spans 16 residues, from the cysteine through the phenylalanine. Only the CDR3 part of the read is kept: 48 bases, read in frame from the first base. V lost 5 bases and J lost 0 bases; the stretch between them is 16 bases long. Taken from the germline V gene, the CDR1 and CDR2 loops are SGHTA and FQGTGA. The TCR sequence derives from an adult with an advanced solid tumor such as melanoma, head and neck, liver or kidney cancer. Sequenced here: CD4+ or CD8+ T cells sorted from blood, sampled in a trial of the OX40 agonist ivuxolimab. The sequence is built from TRBV7-3 and TRBJ1-2, with no confidently assigned D gene. The CDR3 region reads CASSPTGQRPNYGYTF. The sequenced DNA: TGTGCCAGCAGCCCGACCGGGCAGAGACCTAACTATGGCTACACCTTC.